This entry features one TCR beta chain sequence. The data are from a study of cytomegalovirus exposure and HLA in healthy donors. The germline gives CDR1 SGHAT, CDR2 FQDESV (reference sequence). The CDR3 totals 15 residues. V lost 1 base, J lost 0 bases, and 10 bases lay in between. TCRdb's table, derived via immunoSEQ multiplex PCR, lists solely in-frame clones and lacks some. The data contain about 120,000 clones, over 75% of them singletons. Material: PBMCs. The sequence came from a woman aged 25 to 39 in good health and CMV-seropositive. The J gene is TRBJ2-7, the V gene TRBV11-1; no clear D gene. This chain's CDR3 is CASSLGRSTSYEQYF. CDR3 coding DNA: TGTGCCAGCAGCTTAGGGCGGTCGACCTCCTACGAGCAGTACTTC.